One sample yielded the 12 T cell receptor beta chains listed below, sequenced in a study of neurological immune-mediated disorders. TCRdb reprocessed the 5' RACE reads with MiXCR, giving one entry per CDR3 protein. The top ten clones hold about 2.9% of a sample with 55,000 to 75,000 distinct CDR3 sequences, under 2.5% of them seen once. Source material: PBMCs. The source of these receptors is a man in his forties or fifties with multiple sclerosis.

This clonotype was seen ten or more times. The rearrangement links TRBV12-3 or TRBV12-4 to TRBJ1-1, with 7 positions matching TRBD1. Trimming cost V 5 bases and J 4 bases; bases outside gene matches: 13. The CDR3 consists of 16 residues. The CDR3 here is CASSPWTGTAITEAFF. In DNA form, the CDR3 reads TGTGCCAGCAGTCCCTGGACAGGCACAGCCATCACTGAAGCTTTCTTT.

This clonotype was detected ten times or more. V usage is TRBV7-2 and J usage is TRBJ2-7; D is possibly TRBD2 (5 bases). Trimming shortened V by 5 bases and J by 5 bases, and 19 bases separated the two germline ends. There are 15 residues in the CDR3. CDR1 is SGHTA and CDR2 is FQGNSA in the germline V gene. The CDR3 DNA reads TGTGCCAGCAGCCCCCGACGGACTCCGGATGACGAGCAGTACTTC. Residues: CASSPRRTPDDEQYF.

This clonotype was found many times. This chain joins TRBV3-1 and TRBJ2-5, with D possibly called TRBD1 or TRBD2 (7 bases each). V lost 4 bases and J 3 bases, leaving 12 bases between the germline ends. Germline V gene lookup returns CDR1 LGHDT and CDR2 YNNKEL (reference sequence). This CDR3 spans 14 amino acids. CDR3: CASSLRGTEETQYF. CDR3 nucleotide sequence: TGTGCCAGCAGCCTGCGGGGGACAGAAGAGACCCAGTACTTC.

This clonotype appeared many times. The rearrangement joins TRBV5-1 to TRBJ1-1; D is undetermined. From germline, CDR1 is SGHRS and CDR2 YFSETQ. The CDR3 extends over 14 amino acids. V lost 5 bases, J lost 4 bases, and 15 bases lay in between. CDR3 sequence (DNA): TGCGCCAGCAGTTCGACCGGCCGGGTCACTGAAGCTTTCTTT. Translating it yields CASSSTGRVTEAFF.

In its sample, this clonotype was seen many times. The gene calls are TRBV20-1 and TRBJ2-5; 7 bases are shared with TRBD2. This CDR3 is 14 amino acids long. Germline V lookup: CDR1 DFQATT, CDR2 SNEGSKA (reference sequence). After removal of 1 base from V and 1 base from J, the junction contained 3 bases not matched to a gene. This chain's CDR3 is CSARGGGIQETQYF. In DNA, the CDR3 is TGCAGTGCTAGAGGGGGAGGGATCCAAGAGACCCAGTACTTC.

This clonotype was observed many times. The rearrangement joins TRBV3-1 to TRBJ1-2; 8 nucleotides match TRBD1. The germline V gene has CDR1 LGHDT and CDR2 YNNKEL (reference sequence). The CDR3 is 13 amino acids. V lost 3 bases to trimming and J lost 9 bases; unmatched junction nucleotides: 6. The CDR3 region is CASSQGQVGRYTF. Written as DNA, the CDR3 is TGTGCCAGCAGCCAGGGACAGGTAGGACGCTACACCTTC.

The sample holds a few counts of this clonotype. The chain employs TRBV7-6 and TRBJ2-5, with 8 positions matching TRBD2. The V gene's germline CDR1 is SGHVS and CDR2 FNYEAQ. The ends lost 8 bases at V and 7 bases at J; junction bases unmatched: 6. CDR3 length: 12 amino acids. The CDR3 here is CASGPGGGTQYF. The CDR3 DNA follows: TGTGCCAGCGGCCCGGGGGGGGGGACCCAGTACTTC.

This clonotype was counted ten times or more. This chain uses TRBV12-3 or TRBV12-4 with TRBJ1-1, with 9 positions matching TRBD1. This CDR3 contains 13 residues. V shed 8 bases, J shed 6 bases, and the junction held 7 bases outside the gene matches. The CDR3 region is CASLGQGSPEAFF. The CDR3 DNA is TGTGCCAGCTTAGGACAGGGGAGCCCTGAAGCTTTCTTT.

The sample holds many counts of this clonotype. V and J are TRBV5-1 and TRBJ1-3; no definite D call. Germline values: CDR1 SGHRS, CDR2 YFSETQ. With 0 bases removed from V and 4 bases from J, the gap between germline ends came to 5 bases. This CDR3 has 13 residues. The CDR3: CASSLDGGNTIYF. CDR3 DNA sequence: TGCGCCAGCAGCTTGGACGGGGGAAACACCATATATTTT. Using reference TRBV5-1 and TRBJ1-3 for the parts outside the CDR3, the full variable domain is KAGVTQTPRYLIKTRGQQVTLSCSPISGHRSVSWYQQTPGQGLQFLFEYFSETQRNKGNFPGRFSGRQFSNSRSEMNVSTLELGDSALYLCASSLDGGNTIYFGEGSWLTVV.

The table lists this clonotype with many counts. This chain joins TRBV29-1 and TRBJ1-1; the D gene is possibly TRBD1 (6 bases). The CDR3 consists of 14 residues. Germline V CDR1 and CDR2: SQVTM, ANQGSEA. Trimming stripped 4 bases from V and 5 bases from J, with 17 bases between. The CDR3 DNA reads as TGCAGCGTTGTAGTATGGGGGGCGCGGACTGAAGCTTTCTTT. Protein product: CSVVVWGARTEAFF. Full variable domain (rest looked up from reference TRBV29-1 and TRBJ1-1): SAVISQKPSRDICQRGTSLTIQCQVDSQVTMMFWYRQQPGQSLTLIATANQGSEATYESGFVIDKFPISRPNLTFSTLTVSNMSPEDSSIYLCSVVVWGARTEAFFGQGTRLTVV.

This clonotype was counted at least ten times. The rearrangement links TRBV29-1 to TRBJ1-1, with a tentative D call TRBD1 (6 bases). Trimming took 0 bases from V and 6 from J, leaving 14 bases between them. CDR1 and CDR2 from the germline V gene are SQVTM and ANQGSEA. The CDR3 covers 14 residues. The CDR3 is CSVEDWSGESEAFF. The CDR3 DNA reads as TGCAGCGTTGAAGATTGGTCAGGGGAATCTGAAGCTTTCTTT. Together with reference TRBV29-1 and TRBJ1-1, the CDR3 gives the full variable domain: SAVISQKPSRDICQRGTSLTIQCQVDSQVTMMFWYRQQPGQSLTLIATANQGSEATYESGFVIDKFPISRPNLTFSTLTVSNMSPEDSSIYLCSVEDWSGESEAFFGQGTRLTVV.

This clonotype showed up many times. The chain combines TRBV7-2 with TRBJ1-4; tentative D call: TRBD1 (5 bases). CDR3 length equals 16 residues. V was shortened by 4 bases and J by 0 bases, with 12 bases between the two germline ends. CDR1 SGHTA and CDR2 FQGNSA come from the germline V gene. For the CDR3, the DNA is TGTGCCAGCAGCTGGAGACAGACGGCAACTAATGAAAAACTGTTTTTT. This translates into CASSWRQTATNEKLFF.